The sample holds a few counts of the clone carrying this T cell receptor beta chain. From germline, CDR1 is GTSNPN and CDR2 SVGIG (reference sequence). V dropped 3 bases and J dropped 0 bases, with 10 bases sitting between them. The CDR3 is 14 amino acids. This sample is drawn from a study of control samples from healthy donors and cancer patients. TCRdb keeps only in-frame clones here, not all; method: immunoSEQ multiplex PCR. The repertoire holds about 18,000 clones, around four fifths seen once, with 25% to 30% in the top ten. This chain uses TRBV30 with TRBJ2-3; D ambiguous. The receptor's source is a woman in her seventies with lung cancer. The sequencing input was PBMCs. The CDR3 region has the DNA TGTGCCTGGAGCTGGAGAGATAGCACAGATACGCAGTATTTT. Encoded protein: CAWSWRDSTDTQYF.